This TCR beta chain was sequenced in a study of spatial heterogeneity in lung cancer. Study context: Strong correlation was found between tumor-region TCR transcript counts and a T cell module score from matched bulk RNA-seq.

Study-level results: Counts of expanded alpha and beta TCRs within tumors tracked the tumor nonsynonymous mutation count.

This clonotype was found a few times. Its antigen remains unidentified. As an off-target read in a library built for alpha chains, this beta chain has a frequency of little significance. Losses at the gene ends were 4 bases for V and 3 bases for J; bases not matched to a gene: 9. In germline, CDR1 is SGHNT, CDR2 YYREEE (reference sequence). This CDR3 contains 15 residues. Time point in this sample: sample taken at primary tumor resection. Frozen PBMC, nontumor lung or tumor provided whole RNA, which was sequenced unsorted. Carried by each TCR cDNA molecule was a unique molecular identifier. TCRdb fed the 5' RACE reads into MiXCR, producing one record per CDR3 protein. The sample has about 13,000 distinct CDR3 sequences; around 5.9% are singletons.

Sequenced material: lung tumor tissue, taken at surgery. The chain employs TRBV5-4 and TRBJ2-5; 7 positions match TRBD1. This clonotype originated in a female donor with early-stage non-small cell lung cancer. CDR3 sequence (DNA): TGTGCCAGCAGCCGAGGGGGCGGCGAGAAAGAGACCCAGTACTTC. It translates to CASSRGGGEKETQYF.